A single sample is the source of the 22 T cell receptor beta chains below, sequenced in a study of T cell responses to AZD1222 COVID-19 vaccine. Generated by immunoSEQ multiplex PCR, the TCRdb table keeps only in-frame clones and is missing some. The data show roughly 250,000 clones, about 92% seen once. The starting material was peripheral blood, obtained on day 0 of AZD1222 vaccination. These TCRs come from an adult in good health.

This clone appeared once. The chain recombines TRBV5-4 with TRBJ2-3; perhaps TRBD1 as D (6 bases). V was pared by 6 bases and J by 8 bases, with 22 bases between. Germline assignment: CDR1 SGHNT and CDR2 YYREEE (reference sequence). This CDR3 region has 15 residues. The CDR3: CASIPNPRGHRTQYF. CDR3 nucleotide sequence: TGTGCCAGCATCCCGAATCCCAGGGGCCACCGTACGCAGTATTTT.

This chain links TRBV10-3 with TRBJ2-7; the D is unclear. The CDR3 runs 13 residues. Trimming left V 2 bases short and J 7 bases short, with 12 bases between. Germline V gene lookup returns CDR1 ENHRY and CDR2 SYGVKD. The CDR3: CAISEGTSLEQYF. For the CDR3, the DNA is TGTGCCATCAGTGAGGGCACTTCCCTAGAGCAGTACTTC.

The CDR3 region is CASSLARPARDTQYF. The CDR3 region has the DNA TGTGCCAGCAGCTTAGCGCGCCCCGCTAGAGATACGCAGTATTTT. The gene calls are TRBV7-2 and TRBJ2-3; no clear D. The V gene lost 0 bases and the J gene lost 5 bases, with 12 bases spanning the gap. Germline CDR1 SGHTA, CDR2 FQGNSA. The CDR3 runs 15 residues.

The chain links TRBV19 to TRBJ1-6, with a possible D match to TRBD1 (6 bases). The V gene lost 3 bases and the J gene lost 9 bases, with 15 bases spanning the gap. CDR1 and CDR2 from the germline V gene are LNHDA and SQIVND (reference sequence). This CDR3 region has 15 residues. CDR3 bases: TGTGCCAGTAGTATCGGGACACCCGGAGGTTCACCCCTCCACTTT. Translation: CASSIGTPGGSPLHF.

The J gene is TRBJ2-3, the V gene TRBV27, with TRBD2 matching over 11 bases. This CDR3 is built from 15 residues. The V gene end was trimmed by 2 bases and the J gene end by 6 bases; junction bases not matched to a gene: 4. Per germline, CDR1 MNHEY and CDR2 SMNVEV (reference sequence). The CDR3 sequence: CASSLIAGGADTQYF. The CDR3 nucleotides are TGTGCCAGCAGTTTAATAGCGGGAGGGGCGGATACGCAGTATTTT.

J is TRBJ2-7 and V is TRBV5-5, with D possibly matching TRBD2 (6 bases). In germline, CDR1 is SGHKS, CDR2 YYEKEE (reference sequence). Trimming stripped 0 bases from V and 1 base from J, with 8 bases between. CDR3 length: 14 residues. The CDR3 sequence is CASSLVGGSYEQYF. CDR3 DNA sequence: TGTGCCAGCAGCTTGGTCGGGGGATCCTACGAGCAGTACTTC.

Here the CDR3 reads CASSLLGAANTGELFF. As DNA, the CDR3 is TGCGCCAGCAGCCTACTCGGGGCAGCGAACACCGGGGAGCTGTTTTTT. This sequence joins TRBV4-3 and TRBJ2-2; D is perhaps TRBD1 or TRBD2 (5 bases each). CDR3 length: 16 amino acids. Trimming shortened V by 4 bases and J by 0 bases, and 12 bases separated the two germline ends. CDR1 and CDR2 (germline): LGHNA, YSLEER.

The gene calls are TRBV5-1 and TRBJ2-1; perhaps TRBD2 as D (6 bases). Germline CDR1 and CDR2: SGHRS and YFSETQ. This CDR3 contains 15 residues. V was pared by 4 bases and J by 0 bases, with 11 bases between. The CDR3 reads CASSARGSSYNEQFF. CDR3 coding DNA: TGCGCCAGCAGCGCCCGGGGGAGCTCCTACAATGAGCAGTTCTTC.

The V gene is TRBV13, the J gene TRBJ2-2; 7 bases are shared with TRBD1. The CDR3 is 14 amino acids. Germline-derived CDR1 and CDR2 are PRHDT and FYEKMQ (reference sequence). V shed 3 bases, J shed 5 bases, and the junction held 3 bases outside the gene matches. The CDR3 DNA reads as TGTGCCAGCAGCTTCCCGACAGGGACCGGGGAGCTGTTTTTT. This encodes CASSFPTGTGELFF.

The chain links TRBV28 to TRBJ1-1, with D perhaps TRBD1 (5 bases). The CDR3 extends over 15 amino acids. With 4 bases removed from V and 4 bases from J, the gap between germline ends came to 16 bases. Germline V gives CDR1 MDHEN, CDR2 SYDVKM. CDR3 DNA: TGTGCCAGCAGTTGGTCGTTTGCGGGGGGCACTGAAGCTTTCTTT. Its translation: CASSWSFAGGTEAFF.

The chain joins TRBV29-1 to TRBJ2-2; D possibly uses TRBD1 or TRBD2 (7 bases each). Trimming cost V 7 bases and J 3 bases, with 21 bases left between them. The germline gives CDR1 SQVTM, CDR2 ANQGSEA. This CDR3 is 16 amino acids long. The CDR3 spells CSGPVRGGPDTGELFF. The CDR3 DNA reads TGCAGCGGCCCTGTCAGGGGGGGGCCGGACACCGGGGAGCTGTTTTTT.

The chain recombines TRBV20-1 with TRBJ2-4; no reliable D call. This CDR3 is 11 amino acids long. Germline V CDR1 and CDR2: DFQATT, SNEGSKA (reference sequence). V was cut by 5 bases and J by 7 bases, with 9 bases left in between. The CDR3 region has the DNA TGCAGTGCTGGCCCCGGGAACATTCAGTACTTC. Protein product: CSAGPGNIQYF.

The CDR3 nucleotides are TGTGCCAGCAGCAGGGGCTACGAGCAGTACTTC. It translates to CASSRGYEQYF. The chain carries TRBV7-2 and TRBJ2-7; tentatively, D is TRBD1 (5 bases). The germline V gene has CDR1 SGHTA and CDR2 FQGNSA. This CDR3 contains 11 residues. Trimming removed 5 bases from V and 3 bases from J, with 5 bases in between.

The chain combines TRBV9 with TRBJ1-1, with D possibly matching TRBD1 (5 bases). There are 16 residues in the CDR3. CDR1 and CDR2 from the germline V gene are SGDLS and YYNGEE. V dropped 0 bases and J dropped 0 bases, with 12 bases sitting between them. For the CDR3, the DNA is TGTGCCAGCAGCGTAGCCCCAACAGGACTGAACACTGAAGCTTTCTTT. It yields the protein CASSVAPTGLNTEAFF.

The genes are TRBV5-1 and TRBJ2-1; no clear D. Germline assignment: CDR1 SGHRS and CDR2 YFSETQ. This CDR3 region has 11 residues. V was shortened by 1 base and J by 7 bases, with 3 bases between the two germline ends. CDR3 DNA: TGCGCCAGCAGCTTGACGAATGAGCAGTTCTTC. It translates to CASSLTNEQFF.

This chain joins TRBV27 and TRBJ2-7; 7 bases line up with TRBD1. J gave up 6 bases and V 3 bases, and 8 bases lay outside the gene matches. CDR1 and CDR2 from the germline V gene are MNHEY and SMNVEV (reference sequence). CDR3 length: 14 residues. CDR3 DNA: TGTGCCAGCAGTTTCCGAGGGGGCGTCGGCGAGCAGTACTTC. Translation: CASSFRGGVGEQYF.

This chain uses TRBV6-5 with TRBJ2-1; 7 bases align to TRBD2. Per germline, CDR1 MNHEY and CDR2 SVGAGI. The V gene end was trimmed by 7 bases and the J gene end by 10 bases; junction bases not matched to a gene: 4. The CDR3 is made up of 11 amino acids. The DNA of the CDR3 is TGTGCCAGCACCCGGGGGGTCGAGCAGTTCTTC. Amino acids: CASTRGVEQFF.

The chain has TRBV29-1 and TRBJ1-2; D remains unclear. Trimming took 3 bases from V and 4 from J, leaving 12 bases between them. The germline CDR1 and CDR2 sequences are SQVTM and ANQGSEA. The CDR3 is 13 residues long. DNA of the CDR3: TGCAGCGTTGATCTGTTTGCAGGCTATGGCTACACCTTC. As protein: CSVDLFAGYGYTF.

The V gene is TRBV7-2, the J gene TRBJ1-5, with 10 bases aligning to TRBD1. CDR1 is SGHTA and CDR2 is FQGNSA in the germline V gene. CDR3 size: 15 residues. V trimming: 5 bases; J trimming: 7 bases; junction bases outside the gene matches: 8. CDR3 region: CASSPKDRGFQPQHF. CDR3 nucleotides: TGTGCCAGCAGCCCAAAGGACAGGGGGTTCCAGCCCCAGCATTTT.

J is TRBJ2-7 and V is TRBV28; 7 nucleotides line up with TRBD2. V was pared by 5 bases and J by 9 bases, with 10 bases of the junction left unmatched. Per the germline V gene, CDR1 is MDHEN and CDR2 is SYDVKM. The length of the CDR3 is 13 residues. CDR3 in amino acids: CASSPGDYSVQYF. In nucleotides, the CDR3 is TGTGCCAGCAGTCCGGGGGACTATTCAGTGCAGTACTTC.

The chain joins TRBV3-1 (or the pseudogene TRBV3-2) to TRBJ1-2; 9 nucleotides match TRBD1. Germline trimming cut 4 bases from V and 4 bases from J; bases unmatched to any gene: 4. From germline, CDR1 is LGHDT and CDR2 YNNKEL (reference sequence). This CDR3 is 14 amino acids long. This CDR3 is CASSPTGGGYGYTF. CDR3 in DNA: TGTGCCAGCAGCCCCACAGGGGGCGGCTATGGCTACACCTTC.

J is TRBJ2-5 and V is TRBV5-1, with 10 positions matching TRBD2. The junction had 7 bases not matched to a gene; V was cut back by 4 bases and J by 4 bases. CDR1 and CDR2 (germline): SGHRS, YFSETQ. The CDR3 loop spans 15 amino acids. The CDR3 coding sequence is TGCGCCAGCAGCACCGGTCCTAGCGGGGGAGAGACCCAGTACTTC. Protein: CASSTGPSGGETQYF. The variable domain in full, with the rest retrieved from reference TRBV5-1 and TRBJ2-5, is KAGVTQTPRYLIKTRGQQVTLSCSPISGHRSVSWYQQTPGQGLQFLFEYFSETQRNKGNFPGRFSGRQFSNSRSEMNVSTLELGDSALYLCASSTGPSGGETQYFGPGTRLLVL.